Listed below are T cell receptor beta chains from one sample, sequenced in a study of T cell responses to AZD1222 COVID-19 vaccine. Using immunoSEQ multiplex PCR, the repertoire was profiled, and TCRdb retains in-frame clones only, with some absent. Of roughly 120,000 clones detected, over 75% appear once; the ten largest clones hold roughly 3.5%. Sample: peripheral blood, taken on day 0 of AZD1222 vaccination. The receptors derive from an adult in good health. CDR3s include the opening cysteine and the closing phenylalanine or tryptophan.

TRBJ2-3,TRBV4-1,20,CASSQVGLAGGAASTDTQYF
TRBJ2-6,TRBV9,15,CASSSEVSGANVLTF
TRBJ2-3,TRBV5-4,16,CASSPFAGGETDTQYF
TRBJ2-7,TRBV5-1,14,CASGTSTGFYEQYF
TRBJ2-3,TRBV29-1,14,CSVESSGGTDTQYF
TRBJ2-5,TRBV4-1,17,CASSQDSTSGGRETQYF
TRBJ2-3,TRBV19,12,CASSIRSDTQYF
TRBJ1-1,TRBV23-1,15,CASSHPWGGSAEAFF
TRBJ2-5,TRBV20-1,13,CSASAGVGETQYF
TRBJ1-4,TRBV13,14,CASSEDRRNEKLFF
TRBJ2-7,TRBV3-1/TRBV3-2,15,CASRHRGTSSYEQYF
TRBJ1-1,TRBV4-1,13,CASSLRGNTEAFF
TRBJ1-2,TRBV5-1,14,CASSSGPGLEGYTF
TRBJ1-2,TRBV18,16,CASSPGAGEGLYGYTF
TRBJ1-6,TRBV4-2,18,CASSQAGQESSYNSPLHF
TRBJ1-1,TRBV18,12,CASSPQQVEAFF
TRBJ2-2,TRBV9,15,CASSVLSDNTGELFF
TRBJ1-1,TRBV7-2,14,CASSFRGLDTEAFF
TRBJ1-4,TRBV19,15,CASRDPGTPNEKLFF
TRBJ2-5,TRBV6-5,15,CASGNGVHEGETQYF
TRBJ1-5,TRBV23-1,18,CASSQPEATGLGNQPQHF
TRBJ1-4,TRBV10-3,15,CAINNRGPHNEKLFF
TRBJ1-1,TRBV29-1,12,CSVAGFGSDPFF
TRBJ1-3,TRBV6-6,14,CASSSLNNGNTIYF
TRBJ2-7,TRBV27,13,CASSLRQGYEQYF
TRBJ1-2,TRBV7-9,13,CATYDTGGNGYTF
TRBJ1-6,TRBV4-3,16,CASSQDWGQGVSTLHF
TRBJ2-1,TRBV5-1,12,CASSLARDEQFF
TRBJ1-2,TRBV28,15,CASSGPAIANYGYTF
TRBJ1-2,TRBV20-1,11,CSAPRVDGYTF
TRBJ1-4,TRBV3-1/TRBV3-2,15,CASSQVRATNEKLFF
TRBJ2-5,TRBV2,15,CASKSETGDAETQYF
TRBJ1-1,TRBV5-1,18,CASSLYQGVGGSRTEAFF
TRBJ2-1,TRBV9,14,CASNQRGGNNEQFF
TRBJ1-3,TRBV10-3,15,CAISVPLGTENTIYF
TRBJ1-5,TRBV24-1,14,CATSDLSADQPQHF
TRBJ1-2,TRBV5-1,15,CASSLAQVGPYGYTF
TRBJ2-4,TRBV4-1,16,CASSQPGQLAKNIQYF
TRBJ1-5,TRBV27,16,CASRRGGSAIDQPQHF
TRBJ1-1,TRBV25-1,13,CASSGGGSTEAFF
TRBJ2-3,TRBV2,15,CASRWGGGESDTQYF
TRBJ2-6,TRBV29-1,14,CSAGTGDGANVLTF
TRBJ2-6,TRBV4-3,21,CASSQDAPRQGASSGANVLTF
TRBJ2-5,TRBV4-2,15,CASSRLPSGGETQYF
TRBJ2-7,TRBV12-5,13,CASGSGTRREQYF
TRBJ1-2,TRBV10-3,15,CAISGIDRGSGGYTF
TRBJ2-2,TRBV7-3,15,CASSSDRDRAGELFF
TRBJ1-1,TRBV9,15,CASSVAGAGRTEAFF
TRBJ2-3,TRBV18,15,CASSPPNRRTDTQYF
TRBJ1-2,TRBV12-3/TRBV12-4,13,CASSLGTGYGYTF
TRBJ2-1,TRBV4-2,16,CASSQDFSGGVNEQFF
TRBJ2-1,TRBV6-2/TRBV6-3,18,CASSYSSRRLVVGNEQFF
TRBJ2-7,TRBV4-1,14,CASSQGQSSYEQYF
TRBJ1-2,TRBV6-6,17,CASSPWTGRGPNYGYTF
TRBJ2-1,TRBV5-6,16,CASSLVTGSAYNEQFF
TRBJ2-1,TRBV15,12,CATSRDENEQFF
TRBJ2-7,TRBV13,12,CASSLHGTLPGF
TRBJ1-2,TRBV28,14,CASSLARIDYGYTF
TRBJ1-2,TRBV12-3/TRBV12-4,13,CASSYRGGYGYTF
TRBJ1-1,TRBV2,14,CASGPGHANTEAFF